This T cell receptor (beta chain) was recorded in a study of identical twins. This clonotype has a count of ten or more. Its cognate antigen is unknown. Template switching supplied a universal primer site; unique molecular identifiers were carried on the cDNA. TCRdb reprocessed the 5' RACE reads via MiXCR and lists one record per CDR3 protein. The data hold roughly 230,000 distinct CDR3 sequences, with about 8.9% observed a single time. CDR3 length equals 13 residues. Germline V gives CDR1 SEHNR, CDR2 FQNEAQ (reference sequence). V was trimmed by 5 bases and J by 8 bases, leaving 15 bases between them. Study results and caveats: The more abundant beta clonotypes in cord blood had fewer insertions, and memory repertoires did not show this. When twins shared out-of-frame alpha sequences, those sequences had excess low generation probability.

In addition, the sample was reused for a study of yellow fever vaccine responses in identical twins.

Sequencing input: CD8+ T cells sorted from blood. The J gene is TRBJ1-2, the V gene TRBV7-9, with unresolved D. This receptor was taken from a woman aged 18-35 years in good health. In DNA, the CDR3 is TGTGCCAGCAGCCCCCCGGGGTCTTACGGCTACACCTTC. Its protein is CASSPPGSYGYTF.